Listed here are 9 T cell receptor beta chains from one sample, sequenced in a study of T cell changes during pregnancy in multiple sclerosis. Some clones are missing from TCRdb's copy, which holds only in-frame ones; the method was immunoSEQ multiplex PCR. The sample shows about 87,000 clones, around 95% of them seen only once. Here the sequenced sample was peripheral blood, taken in the third trimester of pregnancy. The receptors derive from a female donor in good health, enrolled as a control in a pregnancy study.

J is TRBJ2-3 and V is TRBV9; 12 bases fit TRBD2. The germline V gene encodes CDR1 SGDLS and CDR2 YYNGEE. This CDR3 is built from 17 residues. Unmatched junction bases numbered 10, after V lost 4 bases and J lost 4 bases. The chain's CDR3 is CASSITTSGSFPDTQYF. Here the CDR3 DNA reads TGTGCCAGCAGCATCACGACTAGCGGGAGTTTTCCAGATACGCAGTATTTT.

The rearrangement links TRBV6-5 to TRBJ2-1, with 11 positions matching TRBD2. The germline V gene encodes CDR1 MNHEY and CDR2 SVGAGI. V shed 5 bases and J 6 bases; nucleotides not matched to a gene: 3. The CDR3 is made up of 14 amino acids. As DNA, the CDR3 is TGTGCCAGCAGTGGACTAGCGGGTATCAATGAGCAGTTCTTC. Protein product: CASSGLAGINEQFF.

CDR3 nucleotides: TGTGCCAGCAGCGTAACCTACGAGCAGTACTTC. This translates into CASSVTYEQYF. The chain uses TRBV7-8 and TRBJ2-7; D ambiguous. This CDR3 spans 11 amino acids. Germline-derived CDR1 and CDR2 are SGHVS and FQNEAQ. The V end was cut by 5 bases, the J end by 2 bases, with 4 bases between.

This sequence joins TRBV2 and TRBJ1-4, with 7 positions matching TRBD1. The germline gives CDR1 SNHLY, CDR2 FYNNEI. CDR3 length: 13 residues. J was trimmed by 5 bases and V by 5 bases; bases with no gene match: 2. The CDR3 DNA sequence: TGTGCCAGCAGTTCCAGGGGGAATGAAAAACTGTTTTTT. Amino acid sequence: CASSSRGNEKLFF.

This sequence joins TRBV30 and TRBJ2-5; TRBD2 aligns across 10 bases. Trimming cost V 1 base and J 5 bases; bases outside gene matches: 1. CDR1 is GTSNPN and CDR2 is SVGIG in the germline V gene (reference sequence). The CDR3 length is 13 residues. The CDR3 protein is CAWSEAGGETQYF. CDR3 DNA: TGTGCCTGGAGTGAAGCGGGAGGGGAGACCCAGTACTTC.

This clone was seen a single time. The rearrangement links TRBV19 to TRBJ2-3; D is unresolved. The CDR3 contains 9 residues. Germline-derived CDR1 and CDR2 are LNHDA and SQIVND (reference sequence). V was clipped by 6 bases and J by 9 bases, with 4 bases between them. CDR3 in DNA: TGTGCCAGTAGGGCCACGCAGTATTTT. This encodes CASRATQYF.

V gene TRBV14 combines with J gene TRBJ2-7, with TRBD1 matching 7 bases. Germline trimming cut 1 base from V and 2 bases from J; bases unmatched to any gene: 5. The CDR3 consists of 15 residues. Germline V lookup: CDR1 SGHDN, CDR2 FVKESK. In DNA form, the CDR3 reads TGTGCCAGCAGCCAAGTGCGACAGGGTCCCTACGAGCAGTACTTC. It codes for CASSQVRQGPYEQYF.

The rearrangement links TRBV2 to TRBJ1-3, with D uncertain. Trimming left V 6 bases short and J 0 bases short, with 9 bases between. There are 14 residues in the CDR3. Germline CDR1 is SNHLY and CDR2 is FYNNEI. CDR3 sequence: CASRNEPSGNTIYF. CDR3 DNA: TGTGCCAGCAGGAACGAGCCCTCTGGAAACACCATATATTTT. Full variable domain (outside the CDR3, taken from reference TRBV2 and TRBJ1-3): EPEVTQTPSHQVTQMGQEVILRCVPISNHLYFYWYRQILGQKVEFLVSFYNNEISEKSEIFDDQFSVERPDGSNFTLKIRSTKLEDSAMYFCASRNEPSGNTIYFGEGSWLTVV.

The chain recombines TRBV7-9 with TRBJ2-1; 8 nucleotides agree with TRBD2. J lost 3 bases, V lost 5 bases, and 12 bases had no gene match. The CDR3 totals 17 residues. Germline CDR1 and CDR2: SEHNR and FQNEAQ (reference sequence). The CDR3 DNA sequence: TGTGCCAGCAGCCCCCGGCCTACGGGAGGGTTCTACAATGAGCAGTTCTTC. It is translated as CASSPRPTGGFYNEQFF. Full variable domain (missing parts from reference TRBV7-9 and TRBJ2-1): DTGVSQNPRHKITKRGQNVTFRCDPISEHNRLYWYRQTLGQGPEFLTYFQNEAQLEKSRLLSDRFSAERPKGSFSTLEIQRTEQGDSAMYLCASSPRPTGGFYNEQFFGPGTRLTVL.